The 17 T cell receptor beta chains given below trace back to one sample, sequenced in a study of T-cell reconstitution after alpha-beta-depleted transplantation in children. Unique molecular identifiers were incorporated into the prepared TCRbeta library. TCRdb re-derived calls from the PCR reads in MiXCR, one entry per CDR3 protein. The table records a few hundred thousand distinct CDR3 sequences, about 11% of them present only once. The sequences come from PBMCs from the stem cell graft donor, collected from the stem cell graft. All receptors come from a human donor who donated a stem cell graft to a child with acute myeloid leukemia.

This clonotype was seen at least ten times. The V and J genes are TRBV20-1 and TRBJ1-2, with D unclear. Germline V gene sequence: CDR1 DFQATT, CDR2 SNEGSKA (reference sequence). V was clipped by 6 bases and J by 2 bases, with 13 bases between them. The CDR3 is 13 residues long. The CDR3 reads CSAPGVENYGYTF. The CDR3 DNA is TGCAGTGCCCCCGGGGTAGAGAACTATGGCTACACCTTC.

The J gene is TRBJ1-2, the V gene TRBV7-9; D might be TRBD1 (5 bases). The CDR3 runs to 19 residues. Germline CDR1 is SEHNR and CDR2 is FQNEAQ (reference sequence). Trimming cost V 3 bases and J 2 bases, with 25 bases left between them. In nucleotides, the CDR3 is TGTGCCAGCAGCTTTCCCCTAAGAGGCCGAAAACAGGAGAACTATGGCTACACCTTC. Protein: CASSFPLRGRKQENYGYTF.

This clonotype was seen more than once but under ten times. The CDR3 bases are TGCAGCGCGGCCACCGGGACAGTCTCCTACGAGCAGTACTTC. It translates to CSAATGTVSYEQYF. The chain couples TRBV29-1 to TRBJ2-7; 7 bases fit TRBD1. CDR3 length: 14 residues. V lost 7 bases to trimming and J lost 0 bases; unmatched junction nucleotides: 9. CDR1 and CDR2 from the germline V gene are SQVTM and ANQGSEA.

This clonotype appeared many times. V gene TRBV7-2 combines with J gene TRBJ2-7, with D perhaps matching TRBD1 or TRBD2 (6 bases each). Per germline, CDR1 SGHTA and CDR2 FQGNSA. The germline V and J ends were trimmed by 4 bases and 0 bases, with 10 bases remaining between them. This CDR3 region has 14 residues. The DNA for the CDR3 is TGTGCCAGCAGCTCCGGGGGCAGCTCCTACGAGCAGTACTTC. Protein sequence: CASSSGGSSYEQYF.

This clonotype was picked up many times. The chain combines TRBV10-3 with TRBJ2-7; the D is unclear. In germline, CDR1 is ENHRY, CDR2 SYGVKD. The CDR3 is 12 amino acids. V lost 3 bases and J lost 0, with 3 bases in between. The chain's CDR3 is CAISDSSYEQYV. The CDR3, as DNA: TGTGCCATCAGTGACAGCTCCTACGAGCAGTACGTC.

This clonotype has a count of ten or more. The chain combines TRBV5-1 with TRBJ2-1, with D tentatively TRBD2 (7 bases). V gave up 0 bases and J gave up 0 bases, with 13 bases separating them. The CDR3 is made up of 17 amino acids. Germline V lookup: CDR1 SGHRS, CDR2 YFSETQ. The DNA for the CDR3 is TGCGCCAGCAGCTTGGGAAGGGGGGGATTCTCCTACAATGAGCAGTTCTTC. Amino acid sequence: CASSLGRGGFSYNEQFF. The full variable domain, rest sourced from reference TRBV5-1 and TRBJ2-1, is KAGVTQTPRYLIKTRGQQVTLSCSPISGHRSVSWYQQTPGQGLQFLFEYFSETQRNKGNFPGRFSGRQFSNSRSEMNVSTLELGDSALYLCASSLGRGGFSYNEQFFGPGTRLTVL.

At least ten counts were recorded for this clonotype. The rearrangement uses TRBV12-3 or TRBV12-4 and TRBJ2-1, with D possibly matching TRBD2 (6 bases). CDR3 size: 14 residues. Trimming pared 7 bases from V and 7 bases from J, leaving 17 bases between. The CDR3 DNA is TGTGCCAGCAACATTGCGGGGAGATTGAATGAGCAGTTCTTC. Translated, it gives CASNIAGRLNEQFF.

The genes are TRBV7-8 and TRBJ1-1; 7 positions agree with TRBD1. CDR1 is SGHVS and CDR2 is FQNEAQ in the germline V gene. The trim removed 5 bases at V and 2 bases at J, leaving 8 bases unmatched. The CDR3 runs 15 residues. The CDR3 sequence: CASSADRVLNTEAFF. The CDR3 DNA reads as TGTGCCAGCAGCGCCGACAGGGTCCTAAACACTGAAGCTTTCTTT.

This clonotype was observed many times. In DNA, the CDR3 is TGCGCCAGCAGCTTGGAGGGACTAGGCACGCAGTATTTT. Protein product: CASSLEGLGTQYF. The rearrangement links TRBV5-1 to TRBJ2-5, with 8 bases identical to TRBD2. TRBJ2-3 explains the end of the DNA better; the J call may be wrong. This CDR3 is built from 13 residues. Germline assignment: CDR1 SGHRS and CDR2 YFSETQ.

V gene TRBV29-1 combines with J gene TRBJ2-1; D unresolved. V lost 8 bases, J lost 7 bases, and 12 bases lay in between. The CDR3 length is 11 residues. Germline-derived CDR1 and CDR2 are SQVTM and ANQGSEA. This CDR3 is CSFGSGNEQFF. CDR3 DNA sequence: TGCAGCTTCGGTTCTGGAAATGAGCAGTTCTTC.

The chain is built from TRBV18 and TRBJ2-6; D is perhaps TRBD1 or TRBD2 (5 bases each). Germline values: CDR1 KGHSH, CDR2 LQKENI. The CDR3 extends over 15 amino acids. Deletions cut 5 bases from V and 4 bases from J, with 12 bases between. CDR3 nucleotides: TGTGCCAGCTCAGTCGGGGCCTCAGGGGCCAACGTCCTGACTTTC. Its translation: CASSVGASGANVLTF.

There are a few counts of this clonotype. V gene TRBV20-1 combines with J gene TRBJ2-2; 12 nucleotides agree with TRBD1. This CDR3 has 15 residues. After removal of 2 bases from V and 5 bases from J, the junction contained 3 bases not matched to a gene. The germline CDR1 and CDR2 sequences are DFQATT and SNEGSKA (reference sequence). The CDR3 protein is CSARWDRGRTGELFF. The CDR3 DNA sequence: TGCAGTGCTAGATGGGACAGGGGGCGAACCGGGGAGCTGTTTTTT.

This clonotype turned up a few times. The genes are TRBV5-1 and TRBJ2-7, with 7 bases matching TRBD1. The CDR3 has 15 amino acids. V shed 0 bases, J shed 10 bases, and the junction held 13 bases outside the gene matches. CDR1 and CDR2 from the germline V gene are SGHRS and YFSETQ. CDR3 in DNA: TGCGCCAGCAGCTTGGTGGACAGGTCCTTTGCCGAACAGTACTTC. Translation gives CASSLVDRSFAEQYF.

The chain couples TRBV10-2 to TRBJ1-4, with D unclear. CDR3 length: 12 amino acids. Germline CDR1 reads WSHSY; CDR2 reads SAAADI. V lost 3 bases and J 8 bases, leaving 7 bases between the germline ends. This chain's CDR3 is CASSDLGEKLFF. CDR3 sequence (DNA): TGCGCCAGCAGTGATCTGGGGGAAAAACTGTTTTTT.

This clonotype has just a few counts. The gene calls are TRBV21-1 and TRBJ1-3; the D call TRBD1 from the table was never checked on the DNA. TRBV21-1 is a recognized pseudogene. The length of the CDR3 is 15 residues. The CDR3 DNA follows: TGTGCCAGCAGCAAAGATAACAGGGTGGGAAACACCATATATTTT. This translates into CASSKDNRVGNTIYF.

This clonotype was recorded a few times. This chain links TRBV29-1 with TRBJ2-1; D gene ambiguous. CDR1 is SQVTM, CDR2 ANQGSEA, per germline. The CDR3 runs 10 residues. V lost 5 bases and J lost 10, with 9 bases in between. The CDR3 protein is CSVMFGEQFF. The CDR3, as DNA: TGCAGCGTTATGTTCGGGGAGCAGTTCTTC.

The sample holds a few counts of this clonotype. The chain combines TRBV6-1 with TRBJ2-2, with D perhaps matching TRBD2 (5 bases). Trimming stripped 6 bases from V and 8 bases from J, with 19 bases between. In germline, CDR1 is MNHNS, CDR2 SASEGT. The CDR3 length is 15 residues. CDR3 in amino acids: CASSADVGVGGELFF. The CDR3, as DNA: TGTGCCAGCAGCGCAGACGTGGGAGTGGGGGGGGAGCTGTTTTTT.